The source of this T cell receptor beta chain is a study of T cell changes during pregnancy in multiple sclerosis. The CDR3 sequence is 15 residues long. V trimming: 5 bases; J trimming: 1 base; junction bases outside the gene matches: 4. The V gene's germline CDR1 is SGHVS and CDR2 FNYEAQ. The table came from immunoSEQ multiplex PCR; TCRdb's copy has only in-frame clones and leaves some out. The data hold around 33,000 clones, with 92% observed a single time. The sequences come from CD4+ T cells from peripheral blood mononuclear cells, collected after pregnancy. V usage is TRBV7-6 and J usage is TRBJ1-3; 8 bases are a match to TRBD1. The TCR comes from a female donor with multiple sclerosis, enrolled in a pregnancy study. The CDR3 reads CASSRRQGSGNTIYF. DNA for the CDR3: TGTGCCAGCAGCCGGCGACAGGGGTCTGGAAACACCATATATTTT.